Listed here are 29 T cell receptor beta chains from one sample, sequenced in a study of human T cells and chemical hapten exposure. Unfractionated whole blood yielded total RNA. TCRdb re-analysed the 5' RACE reads in MiXCR, keeping a single row per CDR3 protein. This table has about 140,000 distinct CDR3 sequences, about 4% appearing once. All receptors derive from a female donor in good health.

The sample holds many counts of this clonotype. The V call is TRBV20-1, the J call TRBJ2-4, with D possibly called TRBD1 or TRBD2 (5 bases each). Germline V gene data show CDR1 as DFQATT and CDR2 as SNEGSKA (reference sequence). The CDR3 loop spans 17 amino acids. The CDR3 loop reads CSPELRDGLWSKNIQYF. CDR3 nucleotide sequence: TGCTCCCCAGAACTCCGGGACGGACTTTGGTCCAAAAACATTCAGTACTTC.

In the case of this clonotype: One end of the junction is discordant with germline, which a read error may explain. The chain combines TRBV20-1 with TRBJ1-2; weak D call: TRBD1 (6 bases). The CDR3 spans 13 residues. CDR1 is DFQATT and CDR2 is SNEGSKA in the germline V gene (reference sequence). The CDR3 spells CSARARKGDGDTF. The CDR3 region has the DNA TGCAGTGCTAGAGCCCGGAAGGGGGATGGCGACACCTTC.

The CDR3 region is CASSVVVEGRAPLHF. CDR3 DNA: TGTGCCAGCAGTGTTGTCGTAGAGGGACGTGCACCCCTCCACTTT. The rearrangement links TRBV2 to TRBJ1-6, with D possibly TRBD1 on 5 matching bases. The germline V and J ends were trimmed by 4 bases and 11 bases, with 18 bases remaining between them. The CDR3 is made up of 15 amino acids. Germline CDR1 reads SNHLY; CDR2 reads FYNNEI. Full variable domain (rest looked up from reference TRBV2 and TRBJ1-6): EPEVTQTPSHQVTQMGQEVILRCVPISNHLYFYWYRQILGQKVEFLVSFYNNEISEKSEIFDDQFSVERPDGSNFTLKIRSTKLEDSAMYFCASSVVVEGRAPLHFGNGTRLTVT.

The table lists this clonotype with many counts. The chain joins TRBV20-1 to TRBJ2-7; a possible D gene is TRBD1 (6 bases). Trimming took off 6 bases at V and 2 bases at J, with 17 bases between the two ends. The germline gives CDR1 DFQATT, CDR2 SNEGSKA (reference sequence). The CDR3 has 14 amino acids. CDR3 loop: CSAPLSGETYEQYF. The CDR3 bases are TGCAGTGCCCCTTTGTCAGGGGAGACCTACGAGCAGTACTTC.

Many counts were recorded for this clonotype. This chain's CDR3 is CSARRQQYTGELFF. The CDR3 coding sequence is TGCAGTGCTAGAAGACAGCAGTACACCGGGGAGCTGTTTTTT. The V gene is TRBV20-1, the J gene TRBJ2-2; TRBD1 is a possible D gene (5 bases). This CDR3 is 14 amino acids long. CDR1 and CDR2 from the germline V gene are DFQATT and SNEGSKA (reference sequence). V lost 2 bases and J 3 bases, leaving 10 bases between the germline ends.

This clonotype appeared many times. The genes are TRBV28 and TRBJ1-5; D not certain. Germline-derived CDR1 and CDR2 are MDHEN and SYDVKM. This CDR3 contains 17 residues. V lost 6 bases and J 6 bases, leaving 24 bases between the germline ends. The CDR3 loop is CASSPTSVARSLQPQHF. CDR3 bases: TGTGCCAGCAGCCCTACCTCCGTGGCCAGAAGCCTTCAGCCCCAGCATTTT.

The sample holds many counts of this clonotype. The V and J genes are TRBV29-1 and TRBJ1-2; 7 nucleotides align to TRBD1. V lost 1 base to trimming and J lost 4 bases; unmatched junction nucleotides: 12. Germline assignment: CDR1 SQVTM and CDR2 ANQGSEA. The CDR3 length is 16 residues. Here the CDR3 reads CSVEGTGTLSGYGYTF. The CDR3 coding sequence is TGCAGCGTTGAAGGGACAGGTACCCTCTCAGGCTATGGCTACACCTTC.

This clonotype was counted a few times. The gene calls are TRBV19 and TRBJ1-1, with 7 positions matching TRBD1. The germline CDR1 and CDR2 sequences are LNHDA and SQIVND (reference sequence). V dropped 5 bases and J dropped 7; count of bases not matched to a gene: 7. This CDR3 region has 13 residues. The CDR3 sequence is CASSRIQGFEAFF. CDR3 nucleotide sequence: TGTGCCAGTAGTCGAATACAGGGGTTTGAAGCTTTCTTT.

This clonotype was recorded many times. The chain links TRBV29-1 to TRBJ2-2, with 12 positions matching TRBD2. The CDR3 extends over 15 amino acids. Germline assignment: CDR1 SQVTM and CDR2 ANQGSEA. Trimming cost V 4 bases and J 7 bases; bases outside gene matches: 7. The CDR3 DNA reads TGCAGCGTTGCCGCACTAGCGGGGGGTGGCGGGGAGCTGTTTTTT. Its protein is CSVAALAGGGGELFF.

This clonotype appeared a few times. The gene calls are TRBV6-5 and TRBJ1-6, with D unresolved. V lost 2 bases, J lost 16 bases, and 18 bases lay in between. The CDR3 spans 14 residues. CDR1 and CDR2 (germline): MNHEY, SVGAGI. As DNA, the CDR3 is TGTGCCAGCAGTTACCGCTCCGGAACCAATCTTCTCCACTTT. Translation: CASSYRSGTNLLHF.

The sample holds many counts of this clonotype. The chain joins TRBV5-1 to TRBJ1-1; no clear D. The CDR3 contains 12 residues. The V gene lost 0 bases and the J gene lost 4 bases, with 4 bases spanning the gap. Germline CDR1 reads SGHRS; CDR2 reads YFSETQ. CDR3: CASSLDLTEAFF. The CDR3 nucleotides read TGCGCCAGCAGCTTGGACCTCACTGAAGCTTTCTTT.

As to this clonotype: This may be a read error: a much more frequent sequence differs by one nucleotide. The rearrangement uses TRBV4-1 and TRBJ1-4; 9 bases are a match to TRBD1. Germline values: CDR1 MGHRA, CDR2 YSYEKL. The CDR3 spans 15 residues. V gave up 3 bases and J gave up 8 bases; unmatched junction bases: 7. The CDR3 protein is CASSHGDRDLEKLFF. CDR3 DNA sequence: TGCGCCAGCAGCCATGGGGACAGGGACCTCGAAAAACTGTTTTTT.

This clonotype was counted ten times or more. The chain employs TRBV7-9 and TRBJ2-3; TRBD2 matches 11 bases. The CDR3 runs to 14 residues. Germline assignment: CDR1 SEHNR and CDR2 FQNEAQ (reference sequence). With V trimmed by 8 bases and J by 4 bases, 5 bases remained unmatched. CDR3 residues: CASGLAGGADTQYF. The CDR3 nucleotides are TGTGCCAGCGGGCTAGCGGGGGGCGCAGATACGCAGTATTTT.

The table lists this clonotype with many counts. The chain recombines TRBV7-2 with TRBJ1-4; D is uncertain. This CDR3 is 13 amino acids long. V lost 3 bases, J lost 3 bases, and 5 bases lay in between. CDR1 SGHTA and CDR2 FQGNSA come from the germline V gene. The CDR3 DNA follows: TGTGCCAGCAGCTTGGTAGCTAATGAAAAACTGTTTTTT. Encoded protein: CASSLVANEKLFF.

This clonotype was counted at least ten times. The chain is built from TRBV29-1 and TRBJ2-3, with D tentatively TRBD2 (6 bases). CDR3 length equals 14 residues. Trimming removed 7 bases from V and 0 bases from J, with 14 bases in between. The germline CDR1 and CDR2 sequences are SQVTM and ANQGSEA. CDR3 nucleotides: TGCAGCGCCACCTGGGGGACTAGCACAGATACGCAGTATTTT. Translated, it gives CSATWGTSTDTQYF.

This chain links TRBV25-1 with TRBJ2-3; D is possibly TRBD1 (5 bases). In germline, CDR1 is MGHDK, CDR2 SYGVNS. The CDR3 has 15 residues. Trimming took 2 bases from V and 2 from J, leaving 11 bases between them. The CDR3 DNA follows: TGTGCCAGCAGTGAACCAGGGTTCTCCACAGATACGCAGTATTTT. Protein sequence: CASSEPGFSTDTQYF.

The V gene is TRBV20-1, the J gene TRBJ1-2; D unclear. This CDR3 has 14 amino acids. Germline V gene lookup returns CDR1 DFQATT and CDR2 SNEGSKA (reference sequence). V lost 4 bases and J 4 bases, leaving 16 bases between the germline ends. The CDR3 coding sequence is TGCAGTGCTATCTACCCTCGGAGGAGCTATGGCTACACCTTC. It encodes CSAIYPRRSYGYTF.

This clonotype was found many times. This chain uses TRBV9 with TRBJ2-3; 10 bases are shared with TRBD2. Trimming removed 0 bases from V and 0 bases from J; junction bases left unmatched: 16. The germline CDR1 and CDR2 sequences are SGDLS and YYNGEE. CDR3 length: 21 amino acids. As DNA, the CDR3 is TGTGCCAGCAGCGTAGCTACTTATAGCGGGGGGACCCTCCCTAGCACAGATACGCAGTATTTT. This gives the protein CASSVATYSGGTLPSTDTQYF.

This clonotype was seen ten or more times. This chain connects TRBV7-2 to TRBJ2-7, with D perhaps given as TRBD1 or TRBD2 (5 bases each). V lost 3 bases, J lost 3 bases, and 15 bases lay in between. The CDR3 extends over 15 amino acids. The germline V gene has CDR1 SGHTA and CDR2 FQGNSA. This chain's CDR3 is CASSLGPGTDYEQYF. CDR3 nucleotides: TGTGCCAGCAGCTTGGGGCCCGGGACGGACTACGAGCAGTACTTC.

This clonotype was counted only a few times. J is TRBJ2-1 and V is TRBV30, with D uncertain. V gave up 0 bases and J gave up 0 bases, with 9 bases separating them. The V gene's germline CDR1 is GTSNPN and CDR2 SVGIG (reference sequence). This CDR3 spans 15 amino acids. CDR3 coding DNA: TGTGCCTGGAGTGTAGGCAAGACCTCCTACAATGAGCAGTTCTTC. Its protein is CAWSVGKTSYNEQFF.

This clonotype was seen many times. The chain recombines TRBV12-2 with TRBJ1-3. TRBV12-2 constitutes a pseudogene. The length of the CDR3 is 18 residues. CDR3 region: CASRLAERHRRGGNTIYF. CDR3 nucleotide sequence: TGTGCAAGTCGCTTAGCCGAGAGACACCGGAGGGGTGGAAACACCATATATTTT.

This clonotype was detected ten times or more. This chain links TRBV6-5 with TRBJ1-3, with TRBD1 matching over 7 bases. There are 15 residues in the CDR3. Germline trimming cut 10 bases from V and 0 bases from J; bases unmatched to any gene: 9. CDR1 and CDR2 from the germline V gene are MNHEY and SVGAGI. The CDR3 loop reads CATHRTGHSGNTIYF. The CDR3 nucleotides read TGTGCCACACATAGGACAGGCCACTCTGGAAACACCATATATTTT.

The J gene is TRBJ2-7, the V gene TRBV14; TRBD1 matches 9 bases. V gave up 5 bases and J gave up 5 bases; unmatched junction bases: 10. Germline values: CDR1 SGHDN, CDR2 FVKESK. The CDR3 spans 15 residues. The CDR3 DNA follows: TGTGCCAGCAGCTATGGACAGGGGACTACCGACGAGCAGTACTTC. The encoded protein is CASSYGQGTTDEQYF.

This clonotype appeared a few times. The V and J genes are TRBV13 and TRBJ2-1, with 12 bases lining up with TRBD2. CDR3 length: 15 amino acids. CDR1 PRHDT and CDR2 FYEKMQ come from the germline V gene (reference sequence). Losses at the gene ends were 9 bases for V and 2 bases for J; bases not matched to a gene: 5. The CDR3 here is CASRLAGAPYNEQFF. In DNA, the CDR3 is TGTGCCAGTAGACTAGCGGGGGCCCCCTACAATGAGCAGTTCTTC.

This clonotype was detected ten times or more. V usage is TRBV7-9 and J usage is TRBJ1-5; D possibly corresponds to TRBD1 (6 bases). Trimming left V 3 bases short and J 3 bases short, with 18 bases between. Germline V gene lookup returns CDR1 SEHNR and CDR2 FQNEAQ (reference sequence). This CDR3 has 17 residues. The CDR3 here is CASSFVIRGQLNQPQHF. The CDR3 DNA reads as TGTGCCAGCAGCTTCGTGATTCGTGGACAGCTCAATCAGCCCCAGCATTTT.

This clonotype has a count of ten or more. The chain carries TRBV5-4 and TRBJ2-1; possibly TRBD2 for D (7 bases). Germline V gene data show CDR1 as SGHNT and CDR2 as YYREEE (reference sequence). Trimming stripped 0 bases from V and 4 bases from J, with 14 bases between. The CDR3 extends over 16 amino acids. The CDR3 DNA sequence: TGTGCCAGCAGCTTGGGTGGCGGGGGCCAGTACAATGAGCAGTTCTTC. Translated, it gives CASSLGGGGQYNEQFF.

This clonotype was detected a few times. The rearrangement uses TRBV20-1 and TRBJ2-5; tentative D call: TRBD2 (7 bases). Germline V gene data show CDR1 as DFQATT and CDR2 as SNEGSKA (reference sequence). With 5 bases removed from V and 5 bases from J, the gap between germline ends came to 12 bases. CDR3 size: 12 residues. The DNA of the CDR3 is TGCAGTGCTTCGGGGGGCGGGGAGACCCAGTACTTC. It specifies CSASGGGETQYF.

This clonotype occurred many times. This chain uses TRBV3-1 with TRBJ2-1, with 9 positions matching TRBD2. Germline CDR1 is LGHDT and CDR2 is YNNKEL (reference sequence). The CDR3 runs 22 residues. Trimming took 0 bases from V and 3 from J; bases not matched to a gene: 21. In nucleotides, the CDR3 is TGTGCCAGCAGCCAAGATTTTGGGGTAGGCCTAGCGGGGATTTGGGACTACAATGAGCAGTTCTTC. Its translation is CASSQDFGVGLAGIWDYNEQFF.

This clonotype has ten or more counts. This chain links TRBV5-1 with TRBJ2-1; D unresolved. Germline lookup yields CDR1 SGHRS and CDR2 YFSETQ. Between the trimmed V and J ends, which lost 1 base and 5 bases, there was a span of 7 bases. This CDR3 region has 13 residues. The CDR3 DNA follows: TGCGCCAGCAGCTTGTGGGGAAACAATGAGCAGTTCTTC. This translates into CASSLWGNNEQFF.